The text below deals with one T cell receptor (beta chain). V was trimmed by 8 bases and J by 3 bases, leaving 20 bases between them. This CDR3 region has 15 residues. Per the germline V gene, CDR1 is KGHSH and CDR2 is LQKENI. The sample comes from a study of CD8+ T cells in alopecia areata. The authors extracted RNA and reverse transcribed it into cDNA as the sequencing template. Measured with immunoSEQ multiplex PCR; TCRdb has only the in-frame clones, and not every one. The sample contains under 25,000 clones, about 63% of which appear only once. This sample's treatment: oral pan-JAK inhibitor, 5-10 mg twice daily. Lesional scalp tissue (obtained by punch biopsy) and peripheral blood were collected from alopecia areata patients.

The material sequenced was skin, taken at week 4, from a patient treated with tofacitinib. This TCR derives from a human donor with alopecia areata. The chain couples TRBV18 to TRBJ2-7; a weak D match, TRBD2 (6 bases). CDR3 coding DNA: TGTGCCAGCGCCGACGCTCGGGACTTTGGCTACGAGCAGTACTTC. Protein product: CASADARDFGYEQYF.